This T cell receptor beta chain was recovered during a study of T-cell reconstitution after alpha-beta-depleted transplantation in children. The authors prepared the TCRbeta library with unique molecular identifiers. TCRdb re-analysed the PCR reads in MiXCR, keeping a single row per CDR3 protein. The table includes some 450,000 distinct CDR3 sequences, 43% detected once. The length of the CDR3 is 14 residues. The V gene's germline CDR1 is GTSNPN and CDR2 SVGIG (reference sequence). V was pared by 0 bases and J by 6 bases, with 12 bases between. Material: PBMCs, obtained before TCRalphabeta/CD19-depleted stem cell transplant. This rearrangement joins TRBV30 to TRBJ1-5; tentative D call: TRBD1 (5 bases). The clonotype originates from a girl aged 2-15 years with aplastic anemia, due to receive a stem cell transplant. CDR3 region: CAWSVGGVGQPQHF. CDR3 nucleotide sequence: TGTGCCTGGAGTGTCGGAGGGGTGGGTCAGCCCCAGCATTTT. The full variable domain, in which reference TRBV30 and TRBJ1-5 provide the parts outside the CDR3, is SQTIHQWPATLVQPVGSPLSLECTVEGTSNPNLYWYRQAAGRGLQLLFYSVGIGQISSEVPQNLSASRPQDRQFILSSKKLLLSDSGFYLCAWSVGGVGQPQHFGDGTRLSIL.